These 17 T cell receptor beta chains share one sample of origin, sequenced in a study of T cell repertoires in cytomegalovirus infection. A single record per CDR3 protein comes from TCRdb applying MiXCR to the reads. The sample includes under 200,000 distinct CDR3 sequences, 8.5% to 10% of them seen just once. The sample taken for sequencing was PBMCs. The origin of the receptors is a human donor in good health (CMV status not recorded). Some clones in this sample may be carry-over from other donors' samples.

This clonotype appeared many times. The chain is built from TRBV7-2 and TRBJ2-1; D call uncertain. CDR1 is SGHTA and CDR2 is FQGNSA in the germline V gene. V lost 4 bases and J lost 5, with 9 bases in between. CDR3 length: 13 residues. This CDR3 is CASSWRNNNEQFF. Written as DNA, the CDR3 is TGTGCCAGCAGCTGGAGAAATAACAATGAGCAGTTCTTC.

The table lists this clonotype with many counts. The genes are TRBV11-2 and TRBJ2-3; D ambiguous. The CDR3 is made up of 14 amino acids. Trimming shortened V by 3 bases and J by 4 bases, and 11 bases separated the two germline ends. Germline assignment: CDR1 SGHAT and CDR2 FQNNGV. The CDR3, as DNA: TGTGCCAGCAGCTTGGTCGGGTCGTCAGATACGCAGTATTTT. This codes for CASSLVGSSDTQYF.

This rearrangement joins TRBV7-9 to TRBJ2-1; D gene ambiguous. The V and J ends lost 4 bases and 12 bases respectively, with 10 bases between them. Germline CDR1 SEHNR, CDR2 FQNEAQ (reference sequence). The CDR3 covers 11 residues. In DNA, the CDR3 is TGTGCCAGCAGCTCATCATCTGTGCAGTTCTTC. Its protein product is CASSSSSVQFF.

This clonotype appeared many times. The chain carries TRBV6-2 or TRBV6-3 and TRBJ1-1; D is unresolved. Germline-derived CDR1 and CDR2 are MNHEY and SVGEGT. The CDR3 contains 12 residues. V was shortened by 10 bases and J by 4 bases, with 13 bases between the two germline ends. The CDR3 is CATTDPGTEAFF. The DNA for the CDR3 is TGTGCCACCACAGACCCGGGCACTGAAGCTTTCTTT.

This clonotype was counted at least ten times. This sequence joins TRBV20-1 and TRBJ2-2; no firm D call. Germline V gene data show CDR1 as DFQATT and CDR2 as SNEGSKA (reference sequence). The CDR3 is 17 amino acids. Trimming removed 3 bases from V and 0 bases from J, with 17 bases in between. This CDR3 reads CSASGAARAANTGELFF. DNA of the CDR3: TGCAGTGCTAGTGGTGCGGCACGAGCCGCGAACACCGGGGAGCTGTTTTTT.

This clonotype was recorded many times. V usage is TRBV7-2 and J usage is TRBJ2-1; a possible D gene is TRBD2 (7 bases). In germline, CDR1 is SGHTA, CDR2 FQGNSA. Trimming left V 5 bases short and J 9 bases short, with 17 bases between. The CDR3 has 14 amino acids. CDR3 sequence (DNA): TGTGCCAGCAGCCAGTTAGTGGGAGGGGGTGAGCAGTTCTTC. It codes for CASSQLVGGGEQFF. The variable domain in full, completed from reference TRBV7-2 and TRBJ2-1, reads GAGVSQSPSNKVTEKGKDVELRCDPISGHTALYWYRQSLGQGLEFLIYFQGNSAPDKSGLPSDRFSAERTGGSVSTLTIQRTQQEDSAVYLCASSQLVGGGEQFFGPGTRLTVL.

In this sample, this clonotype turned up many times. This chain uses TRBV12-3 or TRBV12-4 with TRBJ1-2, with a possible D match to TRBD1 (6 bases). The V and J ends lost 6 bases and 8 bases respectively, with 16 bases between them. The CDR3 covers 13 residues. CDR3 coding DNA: TGTGCCAGCAGGGCAGGGGAAGAAGGAGGCTACACCTTC. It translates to CASRAGEEGGYTF.

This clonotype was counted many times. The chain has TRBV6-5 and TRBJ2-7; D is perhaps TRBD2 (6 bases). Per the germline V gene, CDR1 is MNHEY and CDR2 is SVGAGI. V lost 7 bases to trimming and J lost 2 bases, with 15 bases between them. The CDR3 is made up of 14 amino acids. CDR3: CASTGGASAYEQYF. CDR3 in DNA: TGTGCCAGCACAGGAGGGGCTAGCGCCTACGAGCAGTACTTC.

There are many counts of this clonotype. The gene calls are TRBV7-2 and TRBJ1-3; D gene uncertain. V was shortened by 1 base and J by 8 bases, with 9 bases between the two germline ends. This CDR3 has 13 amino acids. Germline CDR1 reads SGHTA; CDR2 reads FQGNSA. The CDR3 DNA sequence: TGTGCCAGCAGCTTAGGGCCCTTGGACACCATATATTTT. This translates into CASSLGPLDTIYF. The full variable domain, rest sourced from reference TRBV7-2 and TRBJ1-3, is GAGVSQSPSNKVTEKGKDVELRCDPISGHTALYWYRQSLGQGLEFLIYFQGNSAPDKSGLPSDRFSAERTGGSVSTLTIQRTQQEDSAVYLCASSLGPLDTIYFGEGSWLTVV.

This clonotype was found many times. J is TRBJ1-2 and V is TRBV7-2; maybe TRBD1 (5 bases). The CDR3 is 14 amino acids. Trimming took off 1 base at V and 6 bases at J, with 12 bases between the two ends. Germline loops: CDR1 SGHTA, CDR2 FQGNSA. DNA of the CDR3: TGTGCCAGCAGCTTAGAGGGCAGGGTTGATGGCTACACCTTC. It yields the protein CASSLEGRVDGYTF.

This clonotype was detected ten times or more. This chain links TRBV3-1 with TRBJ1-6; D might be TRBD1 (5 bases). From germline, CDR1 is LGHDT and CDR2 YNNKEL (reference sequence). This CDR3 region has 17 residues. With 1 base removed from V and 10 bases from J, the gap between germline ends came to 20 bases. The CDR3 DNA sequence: TGTGCCAGCAGCCAAGTCTCCTTCGGGACGTCTAACTCACCCCTCCACTTT. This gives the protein CASSQVSFGTSNSPLHF. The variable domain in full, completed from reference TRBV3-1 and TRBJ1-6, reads DTAVSQTPKYLVTQMGNDKSIKCEQNLGHDTMYWYKQDSKKFLKIMFSYNNKELIINETVPNRFSPKSPDKAHLNLHINSLELGDSAVYFCASSQVSFGTSNSPLHFGNGTRLTVT.

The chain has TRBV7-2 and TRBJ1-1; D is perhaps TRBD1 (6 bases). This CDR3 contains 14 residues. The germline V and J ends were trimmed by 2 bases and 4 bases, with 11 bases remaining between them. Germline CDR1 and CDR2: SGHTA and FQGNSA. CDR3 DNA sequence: TGTGCCAGCAGCTTACAGGGGTCGGGCACTGAAGCTTTCTTT. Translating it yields CASSLQGSGTEAFF.

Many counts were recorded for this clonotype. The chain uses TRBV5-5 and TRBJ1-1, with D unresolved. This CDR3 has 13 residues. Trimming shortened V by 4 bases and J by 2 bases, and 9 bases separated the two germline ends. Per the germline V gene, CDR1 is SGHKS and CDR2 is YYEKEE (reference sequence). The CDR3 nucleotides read TGTGCCAGCAGCCAGACAAGTAACACTGAAGCTTTCTTT. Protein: CASSQTSNTEAFF.

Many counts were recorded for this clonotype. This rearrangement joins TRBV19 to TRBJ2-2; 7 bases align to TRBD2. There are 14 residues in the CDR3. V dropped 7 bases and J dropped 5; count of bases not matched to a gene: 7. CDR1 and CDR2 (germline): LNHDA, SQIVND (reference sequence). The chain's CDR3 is CASKPGGGTGELFF. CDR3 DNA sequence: TGTGCCAGTAAACCGGGGGGAGGAACCGGGGAGCTGTTTTTT.

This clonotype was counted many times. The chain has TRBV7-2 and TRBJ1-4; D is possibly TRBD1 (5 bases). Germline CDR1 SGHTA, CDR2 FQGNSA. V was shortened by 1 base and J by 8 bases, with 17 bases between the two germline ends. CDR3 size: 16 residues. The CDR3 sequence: CASSLVFTGRGEKLFF. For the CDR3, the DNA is TGTGCCAGCAGCTTAGTATTTACCGGGAGGGGCGAAAAACTGTTTTTT.

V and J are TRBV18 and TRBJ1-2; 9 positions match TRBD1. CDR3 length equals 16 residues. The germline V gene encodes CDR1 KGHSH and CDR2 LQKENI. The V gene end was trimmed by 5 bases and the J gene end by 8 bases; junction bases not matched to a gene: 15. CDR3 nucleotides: TGTGCCAGCTCATCGTCCGGGACAGGGAATGTTCGGGGCTACACCTTC. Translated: CASSSSGTGNVRGYTF.

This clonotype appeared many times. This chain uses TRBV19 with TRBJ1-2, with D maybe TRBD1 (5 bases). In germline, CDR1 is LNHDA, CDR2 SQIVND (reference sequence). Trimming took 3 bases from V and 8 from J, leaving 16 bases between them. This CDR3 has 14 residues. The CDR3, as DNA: TGTGCCAGTAGTATGCTTCGGTACTGGGACGGCTACACCTTC. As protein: CASSMLRYWDGYTF.